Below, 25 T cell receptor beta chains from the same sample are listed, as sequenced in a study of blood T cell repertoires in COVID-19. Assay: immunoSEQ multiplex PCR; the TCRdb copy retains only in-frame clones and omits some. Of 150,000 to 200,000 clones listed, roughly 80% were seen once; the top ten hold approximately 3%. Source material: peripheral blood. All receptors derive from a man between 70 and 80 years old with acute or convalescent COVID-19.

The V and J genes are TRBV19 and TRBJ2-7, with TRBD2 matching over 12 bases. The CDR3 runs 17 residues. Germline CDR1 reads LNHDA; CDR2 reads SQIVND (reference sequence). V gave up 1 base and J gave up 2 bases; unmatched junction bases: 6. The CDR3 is CASSIAWLAGGTYEQYF. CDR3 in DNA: TGTGCCAGTAGTATAGCCTGGCTAGCGGGAGGGACCTACGAGCAGTACTTC. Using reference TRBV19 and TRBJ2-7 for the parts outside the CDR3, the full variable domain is DGGITQSPKYLFRKEGQNVTLSCEQNLNHDAMYWYRQDPGQGLRLIYYSQIVNDFQKGDIAEGYSVSREKKESFPLTVTSAQKNPTAFYLCASSIAWLAGGTYEQYFGPGTRLTVT.

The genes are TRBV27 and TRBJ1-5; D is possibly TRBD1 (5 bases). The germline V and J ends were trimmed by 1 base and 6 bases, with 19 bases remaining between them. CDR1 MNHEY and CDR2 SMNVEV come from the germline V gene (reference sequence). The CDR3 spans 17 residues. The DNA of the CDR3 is TGTGCCAGCAGTTTATGGGCAAGCGGGACCACAGGTCAGCCCCAGCATTTT. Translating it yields CASSLWASGTTGQPQHF.

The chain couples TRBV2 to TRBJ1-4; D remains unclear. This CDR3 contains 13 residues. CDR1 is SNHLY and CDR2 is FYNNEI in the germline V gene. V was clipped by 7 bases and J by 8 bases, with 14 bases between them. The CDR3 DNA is TGTGCCAGCAAGGAGATTCCGGGAGAAAAACTGTTTTTT. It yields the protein CASKEIPGEKLFF.

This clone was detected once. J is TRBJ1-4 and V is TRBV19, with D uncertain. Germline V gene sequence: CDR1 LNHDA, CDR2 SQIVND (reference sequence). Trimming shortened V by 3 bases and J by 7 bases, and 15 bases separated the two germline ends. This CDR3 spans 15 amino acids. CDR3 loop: CASSMKAVVGEKLFF. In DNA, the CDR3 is TGTGCCAGTAGTATGAAGGCGGTTGTGGGTGAAAAACTGTTTTTT.

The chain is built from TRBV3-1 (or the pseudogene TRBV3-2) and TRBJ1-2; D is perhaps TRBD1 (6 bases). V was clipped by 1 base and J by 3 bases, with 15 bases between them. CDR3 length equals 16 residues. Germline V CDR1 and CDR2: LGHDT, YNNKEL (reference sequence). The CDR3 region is CASSQVSGGADYGYTF. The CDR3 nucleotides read TGTGCCAGCAGCCAAGTTTCGGGGGGCGCGGACTATGGCTACACCTTC.

CDR3 sequence: CATSRDPPTSGSSSGELFF. CDR3 DNA: TGTGCCACCAGCAGAGATCCCCCGACTAGCGGGAGTTCCTCCGGGGAGCTGTTTTTT. The chain joins TRBV15 to TRBJ2-2; 12 positions agree with TRBD2. V trimming: 0 bases; J trimming: 6 bases; junction bases outside the gene matches: 11. This CDR3 region has 19 residues. The germline V gene encodes CDR1 LNHNV and CDR2 YYDKDF (reference sequence).

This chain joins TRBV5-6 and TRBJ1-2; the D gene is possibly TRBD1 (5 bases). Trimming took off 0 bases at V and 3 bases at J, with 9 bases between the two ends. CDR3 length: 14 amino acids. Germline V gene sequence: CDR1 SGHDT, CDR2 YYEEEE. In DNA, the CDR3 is TGTGCCAGCAGCTTGGGACAGCAATACTATGGCTACACCTTC. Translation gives CASSLGQQYYGYTF.

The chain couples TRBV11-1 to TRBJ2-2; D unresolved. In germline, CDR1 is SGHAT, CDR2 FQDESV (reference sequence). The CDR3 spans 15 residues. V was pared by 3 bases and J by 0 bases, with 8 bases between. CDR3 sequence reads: CASSLMAANTGELFF. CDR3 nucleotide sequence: TGTGCCAGCAGCTTGATGGCGGCGAACACCGGGGAGCTGTTTTTT.

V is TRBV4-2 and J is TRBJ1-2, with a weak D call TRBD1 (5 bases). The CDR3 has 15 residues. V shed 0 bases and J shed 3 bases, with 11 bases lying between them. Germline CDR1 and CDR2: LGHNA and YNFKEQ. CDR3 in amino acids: CASSQEAGQDYGYTF. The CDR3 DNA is TGTGCCAGCAGCCAAGAAGCGGGGCAAGACTATGGCTACACCTTC.

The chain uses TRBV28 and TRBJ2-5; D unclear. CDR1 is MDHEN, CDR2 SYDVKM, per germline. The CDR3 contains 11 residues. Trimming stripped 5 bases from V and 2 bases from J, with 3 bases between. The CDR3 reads CASSIQETQYF. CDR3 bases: TGTGCCAGCAGTATACAAGAGACCCAGTACTTC.

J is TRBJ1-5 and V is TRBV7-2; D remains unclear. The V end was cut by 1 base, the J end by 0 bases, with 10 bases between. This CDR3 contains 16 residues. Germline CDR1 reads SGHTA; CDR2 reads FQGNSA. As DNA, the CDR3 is TGTGCCAGCAGCTTAGTCGGGGTGGGTAGCAATCAGCCCCAGCATTTT. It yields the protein CASSLVGVGSNQPQHF.

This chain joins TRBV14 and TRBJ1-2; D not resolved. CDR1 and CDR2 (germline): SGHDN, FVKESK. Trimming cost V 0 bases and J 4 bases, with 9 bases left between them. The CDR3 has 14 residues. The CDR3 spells CASSQENSLYGYTF. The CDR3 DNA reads TGTGCCAGCAGCCAAGAGAACAGCCTCTATGGCTACACCTTC.

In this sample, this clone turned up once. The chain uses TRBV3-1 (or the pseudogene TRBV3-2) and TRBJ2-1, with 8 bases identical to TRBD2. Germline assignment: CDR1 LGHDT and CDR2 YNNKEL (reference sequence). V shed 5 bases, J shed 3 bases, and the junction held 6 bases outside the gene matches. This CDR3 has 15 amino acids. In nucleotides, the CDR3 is TGTGCCAGCAGCTACGGACTAGCAGACTACAATGAGCAGTTCTTC. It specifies CASSYGLADYNEQFF.

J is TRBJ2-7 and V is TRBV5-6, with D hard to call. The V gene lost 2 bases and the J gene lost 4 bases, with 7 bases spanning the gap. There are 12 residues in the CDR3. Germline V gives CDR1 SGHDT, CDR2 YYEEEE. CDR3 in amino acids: CASSFRSYEQYF. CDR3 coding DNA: TGTGCCAGCAGCTTTAGAAGTTACGAGCAGTACTTC.

The DNA of the CDR3 is TGTGCCAGCAGCGTAGAGGCAGGGGGGTCGAGCACTGAAGCTTTCTTT. The encoded protein is CASSVEAGGSSTEAFF. This rearrangement joins TRBV9 to TRBJ1-1; TRBD1 agrees at 7 bases. Unmatched junction bases numbered 9, after V lost 0 bases and J lost 4 bases. Germline CDR1 reads SGDLS; CDR2 reads YYNGEE. The CDR3 contains 16 residues.

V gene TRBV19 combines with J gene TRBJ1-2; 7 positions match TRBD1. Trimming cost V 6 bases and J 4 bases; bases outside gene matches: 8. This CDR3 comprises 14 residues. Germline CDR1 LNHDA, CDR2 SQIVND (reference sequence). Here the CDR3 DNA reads TGTGCCAGTAGGCCAGGGGGTCCCAGCTATGGCTACACCTTC. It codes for CASRPGGPSYGYTF. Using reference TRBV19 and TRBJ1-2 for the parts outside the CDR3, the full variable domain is DGGITQSPKYLFRKEGQNVTLSCEQNLNHDAMYWYRQDPGQGLRLIYYSQIVNDFQKGDIAEGYSVSREKKESFPLTVTSAQKNPTAFYLCASRPGGPSYGYTFGSGTRLTVV.

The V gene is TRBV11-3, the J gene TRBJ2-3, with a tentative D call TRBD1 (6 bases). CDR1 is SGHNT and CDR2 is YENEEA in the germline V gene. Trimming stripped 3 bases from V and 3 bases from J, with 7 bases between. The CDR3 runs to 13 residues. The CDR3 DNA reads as TGTGCCAGCAGCTTCACAGGGACAGATACGCAGTATTTT. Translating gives CASSFTGTDTQYF.

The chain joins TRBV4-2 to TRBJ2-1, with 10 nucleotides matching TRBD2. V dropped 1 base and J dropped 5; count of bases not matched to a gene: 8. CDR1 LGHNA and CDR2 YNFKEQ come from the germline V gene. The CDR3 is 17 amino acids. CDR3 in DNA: TGTGCCAGCAGCCAAGTCTTGAGGGGACTAGCGAACAATGAGCAGTTCTTC. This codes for CASSQVLRGLANNEQFF.

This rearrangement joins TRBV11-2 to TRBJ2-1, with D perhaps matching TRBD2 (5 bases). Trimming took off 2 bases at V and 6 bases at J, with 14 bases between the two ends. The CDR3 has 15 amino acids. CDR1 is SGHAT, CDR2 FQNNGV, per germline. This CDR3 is CASSLRGTLSNEQFF. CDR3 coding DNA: TGTGCCAGCAGCTTACGGGGAACCCTTTCCAATGAGCAGTTCTTC.

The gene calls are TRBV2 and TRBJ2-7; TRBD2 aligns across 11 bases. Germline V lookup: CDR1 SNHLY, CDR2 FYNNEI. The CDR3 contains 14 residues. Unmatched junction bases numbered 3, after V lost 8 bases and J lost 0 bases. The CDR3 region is CASLLAGGSYEQYF. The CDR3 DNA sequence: TGTGCCAGCCTGCTAGCGGGGGGCTCCTACGAGCAGTACTTC.

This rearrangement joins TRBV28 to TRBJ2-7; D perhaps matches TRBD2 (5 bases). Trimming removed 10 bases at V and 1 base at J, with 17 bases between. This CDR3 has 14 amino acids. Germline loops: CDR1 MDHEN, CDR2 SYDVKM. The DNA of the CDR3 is TGTGCCACGATGAAAGCGGCCAGGTCCTACGAGCAGTACTTC. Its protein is CATMKAARSYEQYF. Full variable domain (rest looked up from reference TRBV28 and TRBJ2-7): DVKVTQSSRYLVKRTGEKVFLECVQDMDHENMFWYRQDPGLGLRLIYFSYDVKMKEKGDIPEGYSVSREKKERFSLILESASTNQTSMYLCATMKAARSYEQYFGPGTRLTVT.

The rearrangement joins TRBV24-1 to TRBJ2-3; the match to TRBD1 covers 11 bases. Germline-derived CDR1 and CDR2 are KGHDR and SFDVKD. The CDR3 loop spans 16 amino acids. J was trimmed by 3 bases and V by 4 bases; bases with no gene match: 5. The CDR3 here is CATSDMDRGHTDTQYF. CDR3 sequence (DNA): TGTGCCACCAGTGACATGGACAGGGGGCATACAGATACGCAGTATTTT.

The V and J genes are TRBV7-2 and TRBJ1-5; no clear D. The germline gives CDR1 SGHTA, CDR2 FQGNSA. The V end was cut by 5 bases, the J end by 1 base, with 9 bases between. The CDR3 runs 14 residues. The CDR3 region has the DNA TGTGCCAGCAGCCTAGGGCAGAGCAATCAGCCCCAGCATTTT. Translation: CASSLGQSNQPQHF.

The CDR3 nucleotides are TGTGCCAGCAGTTTTATGGCGACTAGCGGGAGTGGCAATGAGCAGTTCTTC. As protein: CASSFMATSGSGNEQFF. J is TRBJ2-1 and V is TRBV27; 12 nucleotides align to TRBD2. Per the germline V gene, CDR1 is MNHEY and CDR2 is SMNVEV (reference sequence). Trimming removed 3 bases from V and 6 bases from J; junction bases left unmatched: 9. The CDR3 consists of 17 residues.

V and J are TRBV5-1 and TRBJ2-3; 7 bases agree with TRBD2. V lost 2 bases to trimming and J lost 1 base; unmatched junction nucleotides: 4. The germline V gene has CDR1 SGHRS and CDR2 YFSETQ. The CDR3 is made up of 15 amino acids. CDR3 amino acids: CASSFGAGGTDTQYF. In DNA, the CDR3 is TGCGCCAGCAGCTTTGGGGCGGGGGGCACAGATACGCAGTATTTT.